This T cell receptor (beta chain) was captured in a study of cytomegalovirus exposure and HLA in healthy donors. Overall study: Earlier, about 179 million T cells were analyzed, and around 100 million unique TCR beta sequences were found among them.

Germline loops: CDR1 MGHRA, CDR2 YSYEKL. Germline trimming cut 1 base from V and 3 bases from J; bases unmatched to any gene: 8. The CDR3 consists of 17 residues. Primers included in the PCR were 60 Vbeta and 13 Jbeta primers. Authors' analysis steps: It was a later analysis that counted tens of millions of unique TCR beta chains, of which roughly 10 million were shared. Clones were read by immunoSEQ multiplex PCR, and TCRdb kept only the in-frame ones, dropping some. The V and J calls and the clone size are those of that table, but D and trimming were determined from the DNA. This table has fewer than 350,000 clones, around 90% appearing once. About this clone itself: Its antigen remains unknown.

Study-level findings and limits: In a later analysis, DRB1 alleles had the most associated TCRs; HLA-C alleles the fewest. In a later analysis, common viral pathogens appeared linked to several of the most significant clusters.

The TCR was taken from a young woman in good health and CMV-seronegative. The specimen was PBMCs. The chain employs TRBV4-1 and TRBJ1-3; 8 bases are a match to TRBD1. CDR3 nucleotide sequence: TGCGCCAGCAGCCAAGCTCGGACAGGGCAATTTGGAAACACCATATATTTT. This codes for CASSQARTGQFGNTIYF.